These 6 T cell receptor beta chains were sequenced from one sample in a study of blood T cells in healthy people across ages. A sample-barcoded 5' primer and a J-beta primer mix were used in a second PCR of about 7 to 12 cycles. One entry per CDR3 protein results from TCRdb running MiXCR on the 5' RACE reads. The data show about 570,000 distinct CDR3 sequences, with roughly 29% seen just once and 15% to 20% held by the top ten. Sequenced sample: blood. The receptors were sampled from a woman between 65 and 79 years old in good health.

V and J are TRBV28 and TRBJ1-5; possible D gene TRBD1, 6 bases. Germline CDR1 and CDR2: MDHEN and SYDVKM. Trimming pared 8 bases from V and 1 base from J, leaving 18 bases between. This CDR3 has 16 amino acids. CDR3 amino acids: CASGPYREWSNQPQHF. The CDR3 nucleotides read TGTGCCAGCGGACCTTACAGGGAGTGGAGCAATCAGCCCCAGCATTTT.

This clonotype was detected many times. CDR3 sequence: CASSGQGTAGNTIYF. Written as DNA, the CDR3 is TGCGCCAGCAGCGGACAGGGTACGGCTGGAAACACCATATATTTT. The chain combines TRBV5-1 with TRBJ1-3; TRBD1 agrees at 8 bases. The junction had 5 bases not matched to a gene; V was cut back by 4 bases and J by 2 bases. There are 15 residues in the CDR3. Germline-derived CDR1 and CDR2 are SGHRS and YFSETQ.

This clonotype was counted a few times. The rearrangement joins TRBV12-3 or TRBV12-4 to TRBJ1-4; D is unclear. The CDR3 covers 14 residues. The V end was cut by 6 bases, the J end by 3 bases, with 11 bases between. CDR3 sequence (DNA): TGTGCCAGCAGCCGCCCCCCAGCTAATGAAAAACTGTTTTTT. Encoded protein: CASSRPPANEKLFF.

The chain couples TRBV20-1 to TRBJ1-4, with 9 bases fitting TRBD1. The germline V gene encodes CDR1 DFQATT and CDR2 SNEGSKA (reference sequence). V lost 4 bases, J lost 8 bases, and 8 bases stayed unmatched. This CDR3 region has 14 residues. The CDR3 DNA reads as TGCAGTGCTATTACAGGGGGCTTTGGGGAAAAACTGTTTTTT. Amino acids: CSAITGGFGEKLFF.

Many counts were recorded for this clonotype. The chain combines TRBV7-6 with TRBJ1-4; perhaps TRBD1 as D (6 bases). CDR1 is SGHVS and CDR2 is FNYEAQ in the germline V gene. Between the trimmed V and J ends, which lost 4 bases and 6 bases, there was a span of 12 bases. The CDR3 sequence is 14 residues long. DNA for the CDR3: TGTGCCAGCAGCTCACAGGGTGGGGATGAAAAACTGTTTTTT. Its protein is CASSSQGGDEKLFF.

The chain carries TRBV6-9 and TRBJ2-7; TRBD1 might be the D (6 bases). CDR3 size: 16 residues. V gave up 8 bases and J gave up 0 bases, with 20 bases separating them. Germline loops: CDR1 MNHGY, CDR2 SVAAGI. The CDR3 loop reads CASHPSGHLSSYEQYV. The CDR3 nucleotides read TGTGCCAGCCATCCGTCGGGACATCTAAGCTCCTACGAGCAGTACGTC.